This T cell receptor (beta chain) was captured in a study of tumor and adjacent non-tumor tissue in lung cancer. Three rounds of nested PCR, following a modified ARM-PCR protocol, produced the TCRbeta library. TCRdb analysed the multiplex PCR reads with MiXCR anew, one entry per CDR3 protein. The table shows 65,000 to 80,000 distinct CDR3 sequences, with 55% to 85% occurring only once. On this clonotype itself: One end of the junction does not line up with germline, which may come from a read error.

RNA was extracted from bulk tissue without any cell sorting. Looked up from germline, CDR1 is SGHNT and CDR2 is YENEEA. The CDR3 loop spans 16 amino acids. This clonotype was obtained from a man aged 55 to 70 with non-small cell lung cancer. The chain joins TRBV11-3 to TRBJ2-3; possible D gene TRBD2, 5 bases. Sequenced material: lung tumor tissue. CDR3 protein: CGSSSGLADSTDTQYF. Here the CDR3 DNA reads TGTGGGAGCAGCTCCGGGCTAGCAGATAGCACAGATACGCAGTACTTT.